This TCR beta chain originates from a study of T cells after yellow fever vaccination. Production of TCR cDNA was by 5'RACE template switching, which also added a universal primer site and UMIs. TCRdb analysed the 5' RACE reads with MiXCR anew, one entry per CDR3 protein. Among 400,000 or so distinct CDR3 sequences listed, approximately 18% were seen once. V gave up 0 bases and J gave up 3 bases, with 9 bases separating them. The CDR3 sequence is 15 residues long. The germline V gene encodes CDR1 SGHTA and CDR2 FQGNSA. The sequencing used PBMCs, collected before the yellow fever booster vaccination. This receptor was obtained from a man younger than 30 who received the YFV17D yellow fever vaccine. The chain recombines TRBV7-2 with TRBJ2-4; D is undetermined. CDR3 sequence (DNA): TGTGCCAGCAGCTTAGCTGGCAGGTTCAAAAACATTCAGTACTTC. It translates to CASSLAGRFKNIQYF. Full variable domain (rest looked up from reference TRBV7-2 and TRBJ2-4): GAGVSQSPSNKVTEKGKDVELRCDPISGHTALYWYRQSLGQGLEFLIYFQGNSAPDKSGLPSDRFSAERTGGSVSTLTIQRTQQEDSAVYLCASSLAGRFKNIQYFGAGTRLSVL.